This T cell receptor beta chain was recovered during a study of blood T cell repertoires in COVID-19. The V and J ends lost 3 bases and 3 bases, in that order; junction bases with no gene match: 14. The CDR3 sequence is 17 residues long. Germline V lookup: CDR1 SGHRS, CDR2 YFSETQ. This clone has only a few counts. Clones were read by immunoSEQ multiplex PCR, and TCRdb kept only the in-frame ones, dropping some. The data show 100,000 or so clones, about 85% seen once. The receptor was derived from a woman in her 70s with active or convalescent COVID-19. The chain employs TRBV5-1 and TRBJ2-5; 7 nucleotides line up with TRBD2. The sequencing input was peripheral blood. CDR3 DNA sequence: TGCGCCAGCAGCTCGAGCCTAGCGGAGGACCGTAAAGAGACCCAGTACTTC. Encoded protein: CASSSSLAEDRKETQYF.